This T cell receptor (beta chain) is drawn from a study of Ad26.COV2.S vaccination and SARS-CoV-2 variants. Study results and limitations: Placebo recipients showed lower spike-specific TCR breadth than vaccinees. Measurement of non-spike TCR breadth gave similar results in vaccine and placebo recipients. Total T cell responses, in the TCR breadth and depth analyses, may have been underestimated.

The CDR3 has 13 amino acids. Looked up from germline, CDR1 is LNHDA and CDR2 is SQIVND (reference sequence). Between the trimmed V and J ends, which lost 4 bases and 7 bases, there was a span of 11 bases. With respect to this clone: What it binds is not known.

Treatment indicated: around 19 received Ad26.COV2.S at low or high dose, single or two shots; 5 received placebo; per-sample allocation not given. Sampling happened 63 days after the first vaccine or placebo injection. Assay: immunoSEQ multiplex PCR; the TCRdb copy retains only in-frame clones and omits some. The repertoire holds around 300,000 clones, approximately 87% seen once, with 5% to 6.5% in the top ten. The chain links TRBV19 to TRBJ2-1; the D is unclear. The sequencing used peripheral blood, collected in a trial of Ad26.COV2.S vaccine versus placebo. This TCR was recovered from a person aged 18-60 years who received the Ad26.COV2.S COVID-19 vaccine or a placebo. CDR3 in DNA: TGTGCCAGTAGTACCCCCCCTAGGAATGAGCAGTTCTTC. Translated: CASSTPPRNEQFF. Filled out from reference TRBV19 and TRBJ2-1, the complete variable domain reads DGGITQSPKYLFRKEGQNVTLSCEQNLNHDAMYWYRQDPGQGLRLIYYSQIVNDFQKGDIAEGYSVSREKKESFPLTVTSAQKNPTAFYLCASSTPPRNEQFFGPGTRLTVL.